One and the same sample provided the 22 T cell receptor beta chains below, sequenced in a study of blood T cell repertoires in COVID-19. The table came from immunoSEQ multiplex PCR; TCRdb's copy has only in-frame clones and leaves some out. The data show some 450,000 clones, 70% to 90% seen once. Specimen: peripheral blood. The source of these receptors is a man aged 18 to 35 with COVID-19, enrolled during active disease.

The chain links TRBV4-1 to TRBJ2-3; the match to TRBD1 covers 8 bases. The junction had 4 bases not matched to a gene; V was cut back by 1 base and J by 4 bases. The CDR3 is 15 residues long. The germline V gene has CDR1 MGHRA and CDR2 YSYEKL. The CDR3 region has the DNA TGCGCCAGCAGCCAAGGGCAGGGGGCTTCAGATACGCAGTATTTT. Encoded protein: CASSQGQGASDTQYF.

V and J are TRBV6-5 and TRBJ1-5; TRBD1 is a possible D gene (6 bases). This CDR3 is 13 amino acids long. Trimming stripped 8 bases from V and 7 bases from J, with 15 bases between. The germline V gene encodes CDR1 MNHEY and CDR2 SVGAGI. CDR3 sequence reads: CASGWGGAQPQHF. CDR3 bases: TGTGCCAGCGGGTGGGGGGGCGCGCAGCCCCAGCATTTT.

The CDR3 loop is CATSRGDSNTEAFF. The CDR3 DNA reads TGTGCCACCAGCAGAGGAGATTCGAACACTGAAGCTTTCTTT. The rearrangement joins TRBV15 to TRBJ1-1, with no clear D. Trimming shortened V by 1 base and J by 1 base, and 7 bases separated the two germline ends. Per the germline V gene, CDR1 is LNHNV and CDR2 is YYDKDF (reference sequence). The CDR3 sequence is 14 residues long.

The chain uses TRBV12-3 or TRBV12-4 and TRBJ1-5; D is unresolved. This CDR3 comprises 13 residues. The V end lost 2 bases, the J end lost 7 bases, and 9 bases lay between the germline ends. CDR3 DNA: TGTGCCAGCAGTTTATCGGGTTCACAGCCCCAGCATTTT. This encodes CASSLSGSQPQHF.

The V and J genes are TRBV25-1 and TRBJ2-3; 9 bases match TRBD1. Germline V gene sequence: CDR1 MGHDK, CDR2 SYGVNS. There are 17 residues in the CDR3. The V gene end was trimmed by 3 bases and the J gene end by 5 bases; junction bases not matched to a gene: 12. The CDR3 loop is CASSEDRGLREGDTQYF. The CDR3 region has the DNA TGTGCCAGCAGTGAGGACAGGGGCCTCCGGGAAGGAGATACGCAGTATTTT.

The V gene is TRBV4-2, the J gene TRBJ2-7, with 8 bases lining up with TRBD2. CDR1 is LGHNA and CDR2 is YNFKEQ in the germline V gene. The CDR3 consists of 14 residues. V lost 4 bases and J lost 6; bases outside the gene matches: 8. CDR3 nucleotide sequence: TGTGCCAGCAGCCTAACCGGGACTAGTGCCGAGCAGTACTTC. Protein product: CASSLTGTSAEQYF.

V usage is TRBV18 and J usage is TRBJ1-3; D unresolved. Germline V gives CDR1 KGHSH, CDR2 LQKENI. The CDR3 spans 16 residues. V lost 0 bases and J 3 bases, leaving 12 bases between the germline ends. The CDR3 DNA sequence: TGTGCCAGCTCACCACCTATCAGGTGGTTTGGAAACACCATATATTTT. Translated, it gives CASSPPIRWFGNTIYF.

This chain links TRBV5-6 with TRBJ2-3; TRBD2 agrees at 10 bases. Losses at the gene ends were 5 bases for V and 3 bases for J; bases not matched to a gene: 9. The CDR3 consists of 16 residues. Per germline, CDR1 SGHDT and CDR2 YYEEEE. CDR3 loop: CASRGAGTSATDTQYF. The CDR3 DNA reads TGTGCCAGCAGGGGCGCCGGGACTAGCGCTACAGATACGCAGTATTTT.

The chain has TRBV3-1 (or the pseudogene TRBV3-2) and TRBJ2-4, with 12 nucleotides matching TRBD2. CDR3 size: 17 residues. V gave up 4 bases and J gave up 5 bases; unmatched junction bases: 9. Germline V gene data show CDR1 as LGHDT and CDR2 as YNNKEL (reference sequence). CDR3 coding DNA: TGTGCCAGCAGCCCGAGACTAGCGGGAGTTAACCAAAACATTCAGTACTTC. This encodes CASSPRLAGVNQNIQYF.

A remark on this clone: This same CDR3 is encoded by further DNA sequences in the sample. The chain recombines TRBV6-5 with TRBJ2-1; TRBD1 matches 8 bases. The CDR3 runs 15 residues. J gave up 0 bases and V 6 bases, and 4 bases lay outside the gene matches. Germline V gives CDR1 MNHEY, CDR2 SVGAGI. The DNA for the CDR3 is TGTGCCAGCAGACCTGACAGGGGCTCCTACAATGAGCAGTTCTTC. Translation gives CASRPDRGSYNEQFF.

This clone was observed a handful of times. The CDR3 DNA follows: TGTGCCAGTGCAGGACAGGGGAGAGAAAAACTGTTTTTT. Protein: CASAGQGREKLFF. This chain connects TRBV6-5 to TRBJ1-4, with 9 bases lining up with TRBD1. Germline values: CDR1 MNHEY, CDR2 SVGAGI. Trimming cost V 9 bases and J 8 bases; bases outside gene matches: 7. This CDR3 contains 13 residues.

This rearrangement joins TRBV6-5 to TRBJ1-3; a possible D gene is TRBD1 (5 bases). The V gene's germline CDR1 is MNHEY and CDR2 SVGAGI. This CDR3 contains 15 residues. The V end was cut by 6 bases, the J end by 0 bases, with 12 bases between. The CDR3 loop is CASRRQHLSGNTIYF. CDR3 coding DNA: TGTGCCAGCAGGAGACAGCACCTCTCTGGAAACACCATATATTTT.

The J gene is TRBJ1-1, the V gene TRBV4-2, with 7 bases matching TRBD1. Trimming cost V 2 bases and J 8 bases; bases outside gene matches: 8. The length of the CDR3 is 14 residues. In germline, CDR1 is LGHNA, CDR2 YNFKEQ. The CDR3 here is CASSQSLAGQEAFF. The DNA of the CDR3 is TGTGCCAGCAGCCAATCCCTGGCGGGACAGGAAGCTTTCTTT.

This chain connects TRBV27 to TRBJ1-1, with 8 positions matching TRBD1. The CDR3 has 15 residues. Trimming took 2 bases from V and 3 from J; bases not matched to a gene: 5. CDR1 and CDR2 (germline): MNHEY, SMNVEV (reference sequence). The CDR3 DNA is TGTGCCAGCAGTTTACGCGACAGGGGAGACACTGAAGCTTTCTTT. Protein product: CASSLRDRGDTEAFF.

The chain couples TRBV7-8 to TRBJ2-2; 9 bases match TRBD2. In germline, CDR1 is SGHVS, CDR2 FQNEAQ. V gave up 4 bases and J gave up 6 bases; unmatched junction bases: 6. This CDR3 spans 15 amino acids. The CDR3: CASSSLAGYAGELFF. DNA of the CDR3: TGTGCCAGCAGCTCCCTAGCGGGATACGCCGGGGAGCTGTTTTTT.

The J gene is TRBJ2-1, the V gene TRBV30; a possible D gene is TRBD2 (5 bases). Trimming took off 3 bases at V and 0 bases at J, with 12 bases between the two ends. The CDR3 consists of 15 residues. Germline CDR1 is GTSNPN and CDR2 is SVGIG (reference sequence). This CDR3 reads CAWSALGVSYNEQFF. Here the CDR3 DNA reads TGTGCCTGGAGCGCCCTCGGGGTCTCCTACAATGAGCAGTTCTTC.

This clone was counted a few times. CDR3 bases: TGTGCTAGTGGTTTGGGGGCAGAGCCCACTGAAGCTTTCTTT. Its protein product is CASGLGAEPTEAFF. The chain carries TRBV12-5 and TRBJ1-1; D call uncertain. Germline V gene sequence: CDR1 LGHNT, CDR2 FRNRAP. The CDR3 is made up of 14 amino acids. V was clipped by 1 base and J by 4 bases, with 10 bases between them.

The rearrangement joins TRBV7-8 to TRBJ2-3, with D unresolved. This CDR3 contains 13 residues. The V and J ends lost 5 bases and 6 bases respectively, with 12 bases between them. Germline V gene sequence: CDR1 SGHVS, CDR2 FQNEAQ. This CDR3 reads CASSQPRMDTQYF. The CDR3 DNA reads as TGTGCCAGCAGCCAGCCTAGAATGGATACGCAGTATTTT.

The rearrangement uses TRBV4-2 and TRBJ1-3, with 9 bases lining up with TRBD1. Germline CDR1 reads LGHNA; CDR2 reads YNFKEQ. CDR3 length: 18 residues. V gave up 1 base and J gave up 0 bases; unmatched junction bases: 7. In DNA, the CDR3 is TGTGCCAGCAGCCAAGGCGGGACAGGGTCTTTCTCTGGAAACACCATATATTTT. Residues: CASSQGGTGSFSGNTIYF.

This clone was counted a single time. The V and J genes are TRBV10-1 and TRBJ2-7; D is undetermined. V was clipped by 3 bases and J by 2 bases, with 8 bases between them. The length of the CDR3 is 13 residues. Per the germline V gene, CDR1 is WNHNN and CDR2 is SYGVQD (reference sequence). In DNA form, the CDR3 reads TGCGCCAGCAGTGAAAACGGTGCCTACGAGCAGTACTTC. Its protein product is CASSENGAYEQYF.

This rearrangement joins TRBV3-1 (or the pseudogene TRBV3-2) to TRBJ2-5; 13 positions agree with TRBD2. The CDR3 length is 15 residues. The V and J ends lost 4 bases and 3 bases, in that order; junction bases with no gene match: 2. The germline gives CDR1 LGHDT, CDR2 YNNKEL (reference sequence). The CDR3 DNA follows: TGTGCCAGCAGCCTCGGGACTAGCGGGGAAGAGACCCAGTACTTC. Protein product: CASSLGTSGEETQYF.

The sample holds one count of this clone. This rearrangement joins TRBV4-2 to TRBJ2-1, with 7 bases that match TRBD2. J gave up 10 bases and V 3 bases, and 12 bases lay outside the gene matches. The CDR3 sequence is 15 residues long. Germline V gene sequence: CDR1 LGHNA, CDR2 YNFKEQ. The CDR3 loop is CASSQAGDLRGEQFF. In DNA form, the CDR3 reads TGTGCCAGCAGCCAGGCGGGGGACTTGAGAGGGGAGCAGTTCTTC.